These T cell receptor beta chains were read from a single sample in a study of blood T cell repertoires in COVID-19. Data came from immunoSEQ multiplex PCR; TCRdb stores just in-frame clones and leaves some out. The data hold approximately 150,000 clones, with 65% to 80% observed a single time. Specimen: PBMCs or T cells enriched from blood (not recorded which). These receptors were obtained from a woman between 65 and 79 years old in a cohort exposed to, infected with or recovered from COVID-19 (not recorded which). Both conserved end residues are part of each CDR3.

j_call,v_call,cdr3_length,cdr3_aa
TRBJ1-2,TRBV6-1,18,CASSEFEGGDRGTYGYTF
TRBJ2-3,TRBV5-1,14,CASSLGGQTDTQYF
TRBJ2-1,TRBV4-3,14,CASSQDPFDNEQFF
TRBJ2-5,TRBV23-1,13,CASRQGGLETQYF
TRBJ2-7,TRBV25-1,14,CASSSSGQGYEQYF
TRBJ2-1,TRBV11-3,14,CASSPEGAYNEQFF
TRBJ2-3,TRBV9,15,CASSVWEGGTDTQYF
TRBJ2-3,TRBV5-4,13,CASTARMSGTQYF
TRBJ1-6,TRBV27,15,CASSLSTGLWSPLHF
TRBJ1-1,TRBV7-6,15,CASSLAAGANTEAFF
TRBJ2-1,TRBV19,15,CATQRLAETYNEQFF
TRBJ2-7,TRBV7-9,19,CASSGPWRVAGTASYEQYF
TRBJ2-1,TRBV10-2,15,CASSPGGPSTNEQFF
TRBJ1-1,TRBV18,16,CASSPGTGALSTEAFF
TRBJ2-7,TRBV20-1,14,CSASSGLAAYEQYF
TRBJ2-1,TRBV18,15,CASSPRDRVVNEQFF
TRBJ2-3,TRBV11-3,16,CASSYSGSVGTDTQYF
TRBJ1-2,TRBV6-5,15,CASRRMTGAHYGYTF
TRBJ2-3,TRBV7-3,15,CASSSSAGRTDTQYF
TRBJ1-2,TRBV4-2,15,CASSQAGGTVYGYTF